This TCR beta chain was sequenced in a study of CD8+CD57+ T cells in acquired aplastic anemia. About the research overall: The DNA of sorted CD4+ and CD8+ cells averaged roughly 3.2 ug.

Germline V gene lookup returns CDR1 SNHLY and CDR2 FYNNEI. There are 12 residues in the CDR3. V lost 6 bases and J lost 4, with 4 bases in between. Findings of the study overall: Common to patients and controls were 25 to 30 CD8+ CDR3 sequences. CD8+ Simpson's diversity did not differ significantly between patients and controls.

The template for TCR beta VDJ and CDR3 sequence profiling was genomic DNA. Via MiXCR, TCRdb re-called the reads, giving one row per CDR3 protein. This table holds 160,000 or so distinct CDR3 sequences, about 70% found once. Notes on this clonotype: Its antigen is currently unknown.

Previously, flow cytometry had revealed CD8+CD57+ cell expansion in the patients chosen for sequencing. This receptor was obtained from a human donor with aplastic anemia. Sequenced sample: sorted CD4+, CD8+, or CD8+CD57+ T cells (not recorded which) from PBMCs. The chain combines TRBV2 with TRBJ1-6; D unresolved. This CDR3 reads CASRLYNSPLHF. CDR3 in DNA: TGTGCCAGCAGGTTATATAATTCACCCCTCCACTTT. The full variable domain, completed using reference TRBV2 and TRBJ1-6, is EPEVTQTPSHQVTQMGQEVILRCVPISNHLYFYWYRQILGQKVEFLVSFYNNEISEKSEIFDDQFSVERPDGSNFTLKIRSTKLEDSAMYFCASRLYNSPLHFGNGTRLTVT.